The present entry profiles one TCR beta chain with its context. The antigen remains undetermined. The V end was cut by 4 bases, the J end by 0 bases, with 16 bases between. CDR1 MNHNS and CDR2 SASEGT come from the germline V gene. The CDR3 is made up of 16 amino acids. While unrecorded immune exposures were likely, the donors were nominally healthy when sampled. The sample comes from a study of cytomegalovirus exposure and HLA in healthy donors. Both 60 Vbeta primers and 13 Jbeta primers went into the PCR. The method was immunoSEQ multiplex PCR; TCRdb's version includes in-frame clones alone and lacks a portion of them. The sample shows some 150,000 clones, approximately 80% of them seen only once. Study outcomes and limitations: CMV antigen specificity was confirmed in vitro for a few CMV-associated chains. The classifier reportedly diagnosed cytomegalovirus status with high specificity and sensitivity.

The clonotype was recovered from a boy between 2 and 10 years old in good health and CMV-seronegative. Input material: PBMCs. This chain connects TRBV6-1 to TRBJ2-7; weak D call: TRBD1 (5 bases). The CDR3 is CASSGSRAFSSYEQYF. The CDR3 DNA sequence: TGTGCCAGCAGTGGTTCCAGGGCCTTTAGCTCCTACGAGCAGTACTTC.